Listed below are T cell receptor beta chains from one sample, sequenced in a study of blood T cell repertoires in COVID-19. Using immunoSEQ multiplex PCR, the repertoire was profiled, and TCRdb retains in-frame clones only, with some absent. The repertoire holds over 250,000 clones, with roughly 90% as singletons. The sequenced material came from peripheral blood. The receptors were sampled from a middle-aged man with acute or convalescent COVID-19. Both conserved end residues are part of each CDR3. The D gene is left open where the match is weak.

D gene: .
V gene: TRBV3-1/TRBV3-2
J gene: TRBJ2-7
CDR3 DNA: TGTGCCAGCAGCCCTATGGACAGCTCCTACGAGCAGTACTTC
CDR3 protein: CASSPMDSSYEQYF

D gene: TRBD2
V gene: TRBV10-3
J gene: TRBJ2-1
CDR3 DNA: TGTGCCATCAGTGAATTCGGGGGGGCAACGGGCAATGAGCAGTTCTTC
CDR3 protein: CAISEFGGATGNEQFF

D gene: .
V gene: TRBV5-1
J gene: TRBJ1-1
CDR3 DNA: TGCGCCAGCACAGTGGGACATGGCACTGAAGCTTTCTTT
CDR3 protein: CASTVGHGTEAFF

D gene: TRBD2
V gene: TRBV3-1/TRBV3-2
J gene: TRBJ2-5
CDR3 DNA: TGTGCCAGCAGCCAAGATGGGGGGGGGCAAGAGACCCAGTACTTC
CDR3 protein: CASSQDGGGQETQYF

D gene: .
V gene: TRBV2
J gene: TRBJ1-2
CDR3 DNA: TGTGCCAGCACCCCGGGTGCAGTTTTAAACTATGGCTACACCTTC
CDR3 protein: CASTPGAVLNYGYTF

D gene: .
V gene: TRBV7-3
J gene: TRBJ2-2
CDR3 DNA: TGTGCCAGCAGCGTTGCCGGGAACACCGGGGAGCTGTTTTTT
CDR3 protein: CASSVAGNTGELFF

D gene: .
V gene: TRBV20-1
J gene: TRBJ1-2
CDR3 DNA: TGCAGGGGGGGTGGAGACTATGGCTACACCTTC
CDR3 protein: CRGGGDYGYTF

D gene: .
V gene: TRBV7-3
J gene: TRBJ2-3
CDR3 DNA: TGTGCCAGCAGCAAACAGGGTCTAGGCACAGATACGCAGTATTTT
CDR3 protein: CASSKQGLGTDTQYF

D gene: TRBD1
V gene: TRBV9
J gene: TRBJ1-1
CDR3 DNA: TGTGCCAGCAGCCCCCAGGGGGGTAGAACTGAAGCTTTCTTT
CDR3 protein: CASSPQGGRTEAFF

D gene: .
V gene: TRBV18
J gene: TRBJ1-4
CDR3 DNA: TGTGCCAGCTCACGAGCTCGCGAGATTGAAAAACTGTTTTTT
CDR3 protein: CASSRAREIEKLFF